These 8 T cell receptor beta chains were all obtained from the same sample, sequenced in a study of blood T cell repertoires in COVID-19. Sequencing used immunoSEQ multiplex PCR; TCRdb keeps in-frame clones, though not all of them. Counted here are some 80,000 clones, approximately 80% occurring once; the ten biggest clones make up around 24%. Sequencing used peripheral blood. The receptors stem from a woman aged 45-59 years with acute or convalescent COVID-19.

V usage is TRBV4-3 and J usage is TRBJ1-1; maybe TRBD1 (6 bases). The CDR3 has 15 amino acids. The ends were cut back, 0 bases at V and 1 base at J, with 9 bases in the middle. Germline lookup yields CDR1 LGHNA and CDR2 YSLEER. The DNA of the CDR3 is TGCGCCAGCAGCCAAGAGACAGGTAGGAACACTGAAGCTTTCTTT. It translates to CASSQETGRNTEAFF.

The chain uses TRBV5-1 and TRBJ1-2; 8 nucleotides agree with TRBD1. The CDR3 covers 14 residues. V lost 4 bases and J lost 8; bases outside the gene matches: 10. CDR1 is SGHRS, CDR2 YFSETQ, per germline. As DNA, the CDR3 is TGCGCCAGCAGCCCAGGGGGCGCCGGTCGCGGCTACACCTTC. Protein sequence: CASSPGGAGRGYTF.

This clone was seen only once. V and J are TRBV2 and TRBJ1-1, with 8 bases aligning to TRBD1. V lost 10 bases, J lost 2 bases, and 6 bases stayed unmatched. Germline-derived CDR1 and CDR2 are SNHLY and FYNNEI. CDR3 length: 13 amino acids. The CDR3 DNA follows: TGTGCCACGACGGACAGGGTTAACACTGAAGCTTTCTTT. It specifies CATTDRVNTEAFF.

The chain uses TRBV2 and TRBJ2-7; the match to TRBD1 covers 10 bases. The CDR3 is 14 amino acids. After removal of 7 bases from V and 9 bases from J, the junction contained 12 bases not matched to a gene. In germline, CDR1 is SNHLY, CDR2 FYNNEI. The chain's CDR3 is CASNPGQGKIWQYF. Here the CDR3 DNA reads TGTGCCAGCAATCCGGGACAGGGGAAAATCTGGCAGTACTTC.

J is TRBJ1-1 and V is TRBV11-2, with D unresolved. Per germline, CDR1 SGHAT and CDR2 FQNNGV. The length of the CDR3 is 13 residues. Deletions cut 5 bases from V and 4 bases from J, with 11 bases between. This CDR3 reads CASSETDSTEAFF. CDR3 coding DNA: TGTGCCAGCAGCGAAACTGATAGCACTGAAGCTTTCTTT. Full variable domain (rest looked up from reference TRBV11-2 and TRBJ1-1): EAGVAQSPRYKIIEKRQSVAFWCNPISGHATLYWYQQILGQGPKLLIQFQNNGVVDDSQLPKDRFSAERLKGVDSTLKIQPAKLEDSAVYLCASSETDSTEAFFGQGTRLTVV.

The sample holds a few counts of this clone. The rearrangement uses TRBV5-1 and TRBJ2-7; 8 nucleotides match TRBD1. V dropped 0 bases and J dropped 5; count of bases not matched to a gene: 7. This CDR3 contains 15 residues. Germline values: CDR1 SGHRS, CDR2 YFSETQ. This CDR3 is CASSLEQGDGHEQYF. CDR3 bases: TGCGCCAGCAGCTTGGAACAGGGGGATGGCCACGAGCAGTACTTC.

The CDR3 loop reads CSVELTGGGYTF. CDR3 coding DNA: TGCAGCGTTGAATTAACAGGGGGCGGCTACACCTTC. The chain couples TRBV29-1 to TRBJ1-2, with 9 bases matching TRBD1. The trim removed 2 bases at V and 8 bases at J, leaving 3 bases unmatched. Germline CDR1 and CDR2: SQVTM and ANQGSEA. This CDR3 comprises 12 residues.

The rearrangement joins TRBV14 to TRBJ2-2, with TRBD2 as a possible D gene (5 bases). CDR3 length: 14 amino acids. Germline V lookup: CDR1 SGHDN, CDR2 FVKESK. Trimming removed 6 bases at V and 0 bases at J, with 8 bases between. CDR3 region: CASSILANTGELFF. In nucleotides, the CDR3 is TGTGCCAGCAGTATACTAGCGAACACCGGGGAGCTGTTTTTT.